Shown below are 10 T cell receptor beta chains from a single sample sequenced in a study of beta chain features in type 1 diabetes. Of the isolated RNA, all was reverse transcribed, and so the sequenced material was expressed TCRB transcripts. The assay was immunoSEQ multiplex PCR, and TCRdb's table has in-frame clones only and misses some. This repertoire shows around 290,000 clones, about 8.5% found once; its top ten account for under 1.3%. Sample: central memory CD4+ T cells from blood. Source of these receptors: a young woman in good health.

This clone has only a few counts. V is TRBV7-2 and J is TRBJ2-1; no reliable D call. The length of the CDR3 is 13 residues. V gave up 3 bases and J gave up 8 bases, with 11 bases separating them. CDR1 is SGHTA and CDR2 is FQGNSA in the germline V gene. The CDR3 DNA reads TGTGCCAGCAGCTTCCACCGATGGGATGAGCAGTTCTTC. This sequence encodes CASSFHRWDEQFF.

This clone has ten or more counts. The J gene is TRBJ2-1, the V gene TRBV14; 7 bases are shared with TRBD1. The germline gives CDR1 SGHDN, CDR2 FVKESK. Losses at the gene ends were 4 bases for V and 10 bases for J; bases not matched to a gene: 4. This CDR3 spans 12 amino acids. The CDR3 reads CASSRTGVEQFF. The CDR3 DNA follows: TGTGCCAGCAGCCGAACAGGGGTCGAGCAGTTCTTC.

This clone was counted only a few times. The chain combines TRBV4-1 with TRBJ1-2; 10 bases line up with TRBD1. The V gene end was trimmed by 4 bases and the J gene end by 3 bases; junction bases not matched to a gene: 5. The CDR3 spans 15 residues. The germline V gene encodes CDR1 MGHRA and CDR2 YSYEKL. CDR3 residues: CASSRGQGRDYGYTF. The DNA for the CDR3 is TGCGCCAGCAGCCGGGGACAGGGGAGGGACTATGGCTACACCTTC.

This clone was counted between two and nine times. The genes are TRBV27 and TRBJ1-5; D is undetermined. Trimming pared 6 bases from V and 5 bases from J, leaving 8 bases between. CDR1 is MNHEY, CDR2 SMNVEV, per germline (reference sequence). This CDR3 has 12 amino acids. The CDR3 reads CASRSTDQPQHF. DNA for the CDR3: TGTGCCAGCAGATCTACAGATCAGCCCCAGCATTTT.

This clone has only a few counts. The V gene is TRBV4-2, the J gene TRBJ1-3, with D perhaps TRBD1 (5 bases). The CDR3 extends over 16 amino acids. Trimming took 1 base from V and 3 from J, leaving 13 bases between them. CDR1 is LGHNA and CDR2 is YNFKEQ in the germline V gene. The CDR3 nucleotides read TGTGCCAGCAGCCAAGCCCTCGGGACCGGTGGAAACACCATATATTTT. Protein: CASSQALGTGGNTIYF.

This clone was seen more than once but under ten times. The chain couples TRBV10-3 to TRBJ2-4; tentatively, D is TRBD1 (6 bases). The germline V gene has CDR1 ENHRY and CDR2 SYGVKD. V dropped 2 bases and J dropped 0 bases, with 8 bases sitting between them. The CDR3 spans 15 residues. CDR3 coding DNA: TGTGCCATCAGTGAGGGACAGATAGCCAAAAACATTCAGTACTTC. The encoded protein is CAISEGQIAKNIQYF.

In this sample, this clone turned up many times. The gene calls are TRBV6-1 and TRBJ2-1, with D perhaps matching TRBD2 (5 bases). In germline, CDR1 is MNHNS, CDR2 SASEGT. The length of the CDR3 is 12 residues. The V and J ends lost 7 bases and 12 bases respectively, with 16 bases between them. CDR3 in amino acids: CASTDWKAGQFF. The CDR3 nucleotides read TGTGCCAGCACTGACTGGAAGGCGGGGCAGTTCTTC.

The chain has TRBV7-9 and TRBJ1-2, with D uncertain. The CDR3 has 15 residues. The germline V gene has CDR1 SEHNR and CDR2 FQNEAQ (reference sequence). V was shortened by 5 bases and J by 7 bases, with 20 bases between the two germline ends. CDR3 bases: TGTGCCAGCAGCGTCCGCGTGCTGGAGGAAGGTGGCTACACCTTC. Residues: CASSVRVLEEGGYTF.

This clone was detected a few times. The chain carries TRBV6-5 and TRBJ2-6; TRBD1 might be the D (6 bases). The CDR3 loop spans 14 amino acids. Trimming removed 8 bases at V and 1 base at J, with 9 bases between. Germline V CDR1 and CDR2: MNHEY, SVGAGI. DNA of the CDR3: TGTGCCAGCGGCCAGGGGTCTGGGGCCAACGTCCTGACTTTC. Translated: CASGQGSGANVLTF.

This rearrangement joins TRBV7-3 to TRBJ2-5; 9 bases match TRBD1. The junction had 7 bases not matched to a gene; V was cut back by 2 bases and J by 3 bases. The CDR3 loop spans 16 amino acids. Germline loops: CDR1 SGHTA, CDR2 FQGTGA. The CDR3 DNA follows: TGTGCCAGCAGCTTATACGGGACAGGGAGGAAAGAGACCCAGTACTTC. It codes for CASSLYGTGRKETQYF.